The present T cell receptor beta chain was sequenced within a study of T cell repertoires in cytomegalovirus infection. Study-level background: Recently identified HLA-C-restricted CMV epitopes and well-studied HLA-B-restricted CMV epitopes were used by the study. Public TCR beta signature analysis indicated the presence of both CMV infection and matching HLA type.

Study-level points and caveats: Summed frequency of shared TCR beta families picked out CMV carriers who also had the relevant HLA.

The sample holds a few counts of this clonotype. Its matching antigen is unknown. TCRdb used MiXCR to reprocess the reads, holding one entry per CDR3 protein. The data show around 89,000 distinct CDR3 sequences, with approximately 32% seen just once and about 65% held by the top ten. The CDR3 runs to 15 residues. V lost 0 bases, J lost 0 bases, and 5 bases lay in between. The source is a human donor in good health (CMV status not recorded). Some clones in this sample may be carry-over from other donors' samples. This sample comprised CD8+ T cells from cultured PBMCs, obtained from culture after CMV antigen stimulation. The chain links TRBV12-3 or TRBV12-4 to TRBJ2-2; the D is unclear. This CDR3 reads CASSLASPNTGELFF. The CDR3 DNA reads TGTGCCAGCAGTTTAGCATCTCCGAACACCGGGGAGCTGTTTTTT.